This is a list of T cell receptor beta chains from one sample in a study of read filtering for tumor transcriptome and immune sequencing. MiXCR, applied by TCRdb to the reads, yields one record per CDR3 protein. The data hold about 58,000 distinct CDR3 sequences, with 9% to 15% observed a single time. The sample comprised a population of CD138-negative cells sorted from bone marrow. Receptors were obtained from a donor at least 40 years old with multiple myeloma. CDR3s include the opening cysteine and the closing phenylalanine or tryptophan. D genes are given only for firm matches. Size tells how often a clone was seen (once, few, many) or the class of an expanded clone, and some rows leave it out.

v_gene,d_gene,j_gene,abundance,CDR3nt,CDR3aa
TRBV7-9,.,TRBJ1-1,many,TGTGCCAGCAGCCGAGGGGGAAACACTGAAGCTTTCTTT,CASSRGGNTEAFF
TRBV30,TRBD2,TRBJ2-7,many,TGTGCCTGGACCCAGGGACTAGCGGGAATCTACGAGCAGTACTTC,CAWTQGLAGIYEQYF
TRBV7-2,TRBD1,TRBJ2-1,.,TGTGCCAGCAGCTCATACAGGGGGCCAGTCAATGAGCAGTTCTTC,CASSSYRGPVNEQFF
TRBV6-5,.,TRBJ2-7,many,TGTGCCAGCAGTTACTCCTCGACCTCCCGGGGCATACTAGGTCCCTACGAGCAGTACTTC,CASSYSSTSRGILGPYEQYF
TRBV5-1,TRBD1,TRBJ2-4,.,TGCGCCAGCAGCTTGGGGGCCGACAGGGGGCGTCCACAGTACTTC,CASSLGADRGRPQYF
TRBV5-1,TRBD1,TRBJ1-2,many,TGCGCCAGCAGCCCTGGGACAGGGGTTAACTATGGCTACACCTTC,CASSPGTGVNYGYTF
TRBV20-1,.,TRBJ1-3,many,TGCAGTGCTAGAGATCACAGGGCTGGAAACACCATATATTTT,CSARDHRAGNTIYF
TRBV5-1,TRBD1,TRBJ1-1,many,TGCGCCAGCAGCTTACGGACAGGTTCCGGAGCTGAAGCTTTCTTT,CASSLRTGSGAEAFF
TRBV14,.,TRBJ1-6,many,TGTGCCAGCAGCCCTCAAGGGGTTTCACCCCTCCACTTT,CASSPQGVSPLHF
TRBV10-3,TRBD1,TRBJ2-5,.,TGTGCCATCAGGAATGCACAGGGGGAAGAGGCCCAGTACTTC,CAIRNAQGEEAQYF
TRBV7-9,TRBD1,TRBJ1-1,many,TGTGCCAGCAGCCGGCCGGACAGGACCAACACTGAAGCTTTCTTT,CASSRPDRTNTEAFF
TRBV12-3/TRBV12-4,.,TRBJ1-2,many,TGTGCCAGCAGTTTAGACAGTGCGTTCTATGGCTACACCTTC,CASSLDSAFYGYTF
TRBV15,TRBD1,TRBJ2-1,many,TGTGCCACCAGCAGAGAGGGGGGACAGGGACTAAGCTCCTACAATGAGCAGTTCTTC,CATSREGGQGLSSYNEQFF
TRBV6-5,TRBD2,TRBJ2-2,many,TGTGCCAGCATCTCGGCGGGGGTCTTGACCGGGGAGCTGTTTTTT,CASISAGVLTGELFF
TRBV29-1,.,TRBJ2-7,many,TGCAGCGTTCGCACCAGGTTCTCCGTGTACGAGCAGTACTTC,CSVRTRFSVYEQYF
TRBV11-2,.,TRBJ2-7,many,TGTGCCAGCAGCTTAGTAGGATGGCAGGGGACCAACGAGCAGTACTTC,CASSLVGWQGTNEQYF
TRBV20-1,.,TRBJ2-1,once,TGCAGTGGAACCCCTCCCGGATGCAATGAGCAGTTCTTC,CSGTPPGCNEQFF
TRBV5-1,.,TRBJ2-3,many,TGCGCCAGCAGCGTCACCACAGATACGCAGTATTTT,CASSVTTDTQYF
TRBV30,.,TRBJ1-5,many,TGTGCCTGGAGTGGTCAGGGCGATTCCGCTCAGCCCCAGCATTTT,CAWSGQGDSAQPQHF
TRBV6-5,TRBD1,TRBJ1-2,many,TGTGCCAGCAGTCAAGTTCAGGGGGCGTACGGCTACACCTTC,CASSQVQGAYGYTF
TRBV25-1,.,TRBJ2-7,few,TGTGCCAGCAGTGAATATGACAGGCCACACGAGCAGTACTTC,CASSEYDRPHEQYF
TRBV6-1,TRBD2,TRBJ2-5,many,TGTGCCAGCAGTGAAGCGCTGGGGCGGGGGAAGACCCAGTACTTC,CASSEALGRGKTQYF
TRBV28,TRBD1,TRBJ1-1,many,TGTGCCAGCAGTTCAACAGGGGGAGGCACTGAAGCTTTCTTT,CASSSTGGGTEAFF
TRBV20-1,.,TRBJ1-1,.,TGCAGTGTTAGTCCCGTTGTGGAAGCTTTCTTT,CSVSPVVEAFF
TRBV5-5,TRBD1,TRBJ2-2,many,TGTGCCAGCAGCTTGGTGGGACAGGGAGACACCGGGGAGCTGTTTTTT,CASSLVGQGDTGELFF
TRBV5-1,.,TRBJ2-3,many,TGCGCCAGCAGCACGGGACGCCACGGCACAGATACGCAGTATTTT,CASSTGRHGTDTQYF
TRBV28,TRBD2,TRBJ2-5,many,TGTGCCAGCAGTTTAATCGGGGGGGCAAAGACCCAGTACTTC,CASSLIGGAKTQYF
TRBV18,TRBD1,TRBJ2-7,many,TGTGCCAGCTCACCGGGACAGGGAGTAGACGAGCAGTACTTC,CASSPGQGVDEQYF
TRBV30,.,TRBJ1-2,many,TGTGCCTGGAGGGGACACCGTCAAGGAGAAAATGGCTACACCTTC,CAWRGHRQGENGYTF